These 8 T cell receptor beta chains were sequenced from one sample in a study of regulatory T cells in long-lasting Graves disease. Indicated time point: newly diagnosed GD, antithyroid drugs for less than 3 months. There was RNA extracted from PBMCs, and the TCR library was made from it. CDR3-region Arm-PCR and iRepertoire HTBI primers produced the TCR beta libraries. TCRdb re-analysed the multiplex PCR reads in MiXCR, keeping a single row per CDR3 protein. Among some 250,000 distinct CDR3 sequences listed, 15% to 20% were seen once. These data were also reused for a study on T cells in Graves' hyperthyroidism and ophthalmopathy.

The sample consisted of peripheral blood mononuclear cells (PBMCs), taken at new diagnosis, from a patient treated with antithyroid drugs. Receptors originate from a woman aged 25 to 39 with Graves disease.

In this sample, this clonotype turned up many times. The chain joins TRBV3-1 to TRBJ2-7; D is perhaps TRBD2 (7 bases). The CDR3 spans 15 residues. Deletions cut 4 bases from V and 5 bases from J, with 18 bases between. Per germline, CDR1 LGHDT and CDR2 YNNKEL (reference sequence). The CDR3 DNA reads TGTGCCAGCAGCCTCCTTTTCGAGGGGGGGAACGAGCAGTACTTC. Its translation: CASSLLFEGGNEQYF.

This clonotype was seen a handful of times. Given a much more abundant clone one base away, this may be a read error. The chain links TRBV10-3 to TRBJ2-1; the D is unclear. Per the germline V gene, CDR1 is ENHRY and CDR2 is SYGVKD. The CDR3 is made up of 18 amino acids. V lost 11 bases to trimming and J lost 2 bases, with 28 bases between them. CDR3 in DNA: TGTGCCGGCAGTTTTTCGTGGCCGTCGAGCAATACCTACAATGAGCAGTTCTTC. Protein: CAGSFSWPSSNTYNEQFF.

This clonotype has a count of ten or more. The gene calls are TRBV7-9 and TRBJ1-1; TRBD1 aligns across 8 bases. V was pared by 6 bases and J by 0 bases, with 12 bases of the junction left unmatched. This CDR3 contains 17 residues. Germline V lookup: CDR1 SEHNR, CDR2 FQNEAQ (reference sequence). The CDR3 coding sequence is TGTGCCAGCAGGCAACCGGGACAGGATGTCATGAACACTGAAGCTTTCTTT. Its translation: CASRQPGQDVMNTEAFF.

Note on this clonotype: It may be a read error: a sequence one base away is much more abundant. The CDR3 reads CASSPVGGAVGGYAF. For the CDR3, the DNA is TGTGCCAGCAGCCCCGTAGGAGGAGCCGTGGGTGGCTACGCCTTC. The J gene is TRBJ1-2, the V gene TRBV7-6, with unresolved D. CDR1 and CDR2 from the germline V gene are SGHVS and FNYEAQ. This CDR3 contains 15 residues. Complete variable domain (other parts from reference TRBV7-6 and TRBJ1-2): GAGVSQSPRYKVTKRGQDVALRCDPISGHVSLYWYRQALGQGPEFLTYFNYEAQQDKSGLPNDRFSAERPEGSISTLTIQRTEQRDSAMYRCASSPVGGAVGGYAFGSGTRLTVV.

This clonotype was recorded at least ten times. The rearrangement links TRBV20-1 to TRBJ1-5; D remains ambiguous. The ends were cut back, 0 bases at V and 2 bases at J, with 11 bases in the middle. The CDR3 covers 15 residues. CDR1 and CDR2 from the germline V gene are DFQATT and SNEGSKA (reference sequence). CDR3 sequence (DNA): TGCAGTGCTAGAGATTCCGGGCAGGGCAATCAGCCCCAGCATTTT. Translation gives CSARDSGQGNQPQHF.

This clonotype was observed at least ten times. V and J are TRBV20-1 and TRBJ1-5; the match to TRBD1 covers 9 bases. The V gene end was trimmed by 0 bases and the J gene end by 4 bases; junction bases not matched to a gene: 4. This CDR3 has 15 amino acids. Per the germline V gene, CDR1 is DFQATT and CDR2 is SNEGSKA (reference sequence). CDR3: CSARELGQGNQPQHF. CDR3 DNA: TGCAGTGCTAGAGAATTAGGACAGGGGAATCAGCCCCAGCATTTT.

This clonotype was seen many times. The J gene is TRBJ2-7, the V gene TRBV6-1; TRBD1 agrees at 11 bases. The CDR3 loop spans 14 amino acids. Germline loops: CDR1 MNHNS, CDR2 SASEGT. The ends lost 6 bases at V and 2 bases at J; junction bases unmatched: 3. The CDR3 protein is CASRGQGVPYEQYF. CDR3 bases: TGTGCCAGCAGGGGACAGGGGGTCCCCTACGAGCAGTACTTC.

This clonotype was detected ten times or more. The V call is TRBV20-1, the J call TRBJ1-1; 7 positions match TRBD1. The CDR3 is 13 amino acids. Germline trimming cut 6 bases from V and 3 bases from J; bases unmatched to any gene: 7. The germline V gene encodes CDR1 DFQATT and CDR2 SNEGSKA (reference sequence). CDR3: CSANRGFDTEAFF. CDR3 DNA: TGCAGTGCGAACAGGGGATTCGACACTGAAGCTTTCTTT.